This T cell receptor (beta chain) was sequenced during a study of blood T cell repertoires in COVID-19. Data came from immunoSEQ multiplex PCR; TCRdb stores just in-frame clones and leaves some out. The sample yields some 250,000 clones, 75% to 90% seen once. The sample holds one count of this clone. Trimming shortened V by 0 bases and J by 4 bases, and 8 bases separated the two germline ends. CDR3 length equals 13 residues. Germline V gene sequence: CDR1 SGDLS, CDR2 YYNGEE. Sequenced material: peripheral blood. This sequence originates from a woman aged 25 to 45 who had recovered from COVID-19. The chain employs TRBV9 and TRBJ2-7, with unresolved D. CDR3 in amino acids: CASSVGLGYEQYF. The CDR3 region has the DNA TGTGCCAGCAGCGTAGGTCTCGGGTACGAGCAGTACTTC. The whole variable domain, filled in from reference TRBV9 and TRBJ2-7, reads DSGVTQTPKHLITATGQRVTLRCSPRSGDLSVYWYQQSLDQGLQFLIQYYNGEERAKGNILERFSAQQFPDLHSELNLSSLELGDSALYFCASSVGLGYEQYFGPGTRLTVT.